Given below is one T cell receptor (beta chain) in context. The data were produced by immunoSEQ multiplex PCR, yet TCRdb's version contains in-frame clones alone and is incomplete. This table holds some 400,000 clones, 80% to 90% found once. This sample stems from a study of blood T cell repertoires in COVID-19. Study background: Sample material is recorded as cDNA or gDNA derived from T cells, B-cell-depleted T cells, or PBMCs.

Clinical history as reported by participants underpinned cohort assignment. This receptor was obtained from a man between 25 and 39 years old who had recovered from COVID-19. Sequencing was performed on PBMCs or T cells enriched from blood (not recorded which).

The CDR3, as DNA: TGTGCCAGTAGTATAGAGGGAACAGGGGCGGTTAACTATGGCTACACCTTC. This codes for CASSIEGTGAVNYGYTF. The chain couples TRBV19 to TRBJ1-2; 7 bases line up with TRBD1. Germline CDR1 and CDR2: LNHDA and SQIVND (reference sequence). V was clipped by 0 bases and J by 1 base; unmatched bases: 8. The CDR3 extends over 17 amino acids.